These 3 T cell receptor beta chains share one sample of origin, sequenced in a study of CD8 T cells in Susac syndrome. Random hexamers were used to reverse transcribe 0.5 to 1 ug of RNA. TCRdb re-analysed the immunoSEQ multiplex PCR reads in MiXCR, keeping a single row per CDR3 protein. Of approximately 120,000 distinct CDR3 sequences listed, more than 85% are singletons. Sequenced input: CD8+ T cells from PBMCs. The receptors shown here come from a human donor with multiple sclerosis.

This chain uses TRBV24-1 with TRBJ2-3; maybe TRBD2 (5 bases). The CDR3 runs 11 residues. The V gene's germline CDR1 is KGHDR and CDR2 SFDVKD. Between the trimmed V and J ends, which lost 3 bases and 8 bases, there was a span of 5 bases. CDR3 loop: CATSDSGTQYF. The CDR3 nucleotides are TGTGCCACCAGTGATAGCGGTACGCAGTATTTT.

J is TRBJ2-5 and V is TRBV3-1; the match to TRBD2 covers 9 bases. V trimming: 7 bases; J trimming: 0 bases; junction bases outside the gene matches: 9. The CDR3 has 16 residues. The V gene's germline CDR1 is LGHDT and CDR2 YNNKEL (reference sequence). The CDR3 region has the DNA TGTGCCAGCAATAAGCGGGGGGCAATCAACCAAGAGACCCAGTACTTC. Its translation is CASNKRGAINQETQYF.

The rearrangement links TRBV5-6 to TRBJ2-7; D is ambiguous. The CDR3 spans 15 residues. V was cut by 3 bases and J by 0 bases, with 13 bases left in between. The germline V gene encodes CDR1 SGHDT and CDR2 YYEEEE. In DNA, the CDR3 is TGTGCCAGCAGCTACGAAGACACCCCCTCCTACGAGCAGTACTTC. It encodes CASSYEDTPSYEQYF. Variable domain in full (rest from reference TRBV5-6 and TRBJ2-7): DAGVTQSPTHLIKTRGQQVTLRCSPKSGHDTVSWYQQALGQGPQFIFQYYEEEERQRGNFPDRFSGHQFPNYSSELNVNALLLGDSALYLCASSYEDTPSYEQYFGPGTRLTVT.